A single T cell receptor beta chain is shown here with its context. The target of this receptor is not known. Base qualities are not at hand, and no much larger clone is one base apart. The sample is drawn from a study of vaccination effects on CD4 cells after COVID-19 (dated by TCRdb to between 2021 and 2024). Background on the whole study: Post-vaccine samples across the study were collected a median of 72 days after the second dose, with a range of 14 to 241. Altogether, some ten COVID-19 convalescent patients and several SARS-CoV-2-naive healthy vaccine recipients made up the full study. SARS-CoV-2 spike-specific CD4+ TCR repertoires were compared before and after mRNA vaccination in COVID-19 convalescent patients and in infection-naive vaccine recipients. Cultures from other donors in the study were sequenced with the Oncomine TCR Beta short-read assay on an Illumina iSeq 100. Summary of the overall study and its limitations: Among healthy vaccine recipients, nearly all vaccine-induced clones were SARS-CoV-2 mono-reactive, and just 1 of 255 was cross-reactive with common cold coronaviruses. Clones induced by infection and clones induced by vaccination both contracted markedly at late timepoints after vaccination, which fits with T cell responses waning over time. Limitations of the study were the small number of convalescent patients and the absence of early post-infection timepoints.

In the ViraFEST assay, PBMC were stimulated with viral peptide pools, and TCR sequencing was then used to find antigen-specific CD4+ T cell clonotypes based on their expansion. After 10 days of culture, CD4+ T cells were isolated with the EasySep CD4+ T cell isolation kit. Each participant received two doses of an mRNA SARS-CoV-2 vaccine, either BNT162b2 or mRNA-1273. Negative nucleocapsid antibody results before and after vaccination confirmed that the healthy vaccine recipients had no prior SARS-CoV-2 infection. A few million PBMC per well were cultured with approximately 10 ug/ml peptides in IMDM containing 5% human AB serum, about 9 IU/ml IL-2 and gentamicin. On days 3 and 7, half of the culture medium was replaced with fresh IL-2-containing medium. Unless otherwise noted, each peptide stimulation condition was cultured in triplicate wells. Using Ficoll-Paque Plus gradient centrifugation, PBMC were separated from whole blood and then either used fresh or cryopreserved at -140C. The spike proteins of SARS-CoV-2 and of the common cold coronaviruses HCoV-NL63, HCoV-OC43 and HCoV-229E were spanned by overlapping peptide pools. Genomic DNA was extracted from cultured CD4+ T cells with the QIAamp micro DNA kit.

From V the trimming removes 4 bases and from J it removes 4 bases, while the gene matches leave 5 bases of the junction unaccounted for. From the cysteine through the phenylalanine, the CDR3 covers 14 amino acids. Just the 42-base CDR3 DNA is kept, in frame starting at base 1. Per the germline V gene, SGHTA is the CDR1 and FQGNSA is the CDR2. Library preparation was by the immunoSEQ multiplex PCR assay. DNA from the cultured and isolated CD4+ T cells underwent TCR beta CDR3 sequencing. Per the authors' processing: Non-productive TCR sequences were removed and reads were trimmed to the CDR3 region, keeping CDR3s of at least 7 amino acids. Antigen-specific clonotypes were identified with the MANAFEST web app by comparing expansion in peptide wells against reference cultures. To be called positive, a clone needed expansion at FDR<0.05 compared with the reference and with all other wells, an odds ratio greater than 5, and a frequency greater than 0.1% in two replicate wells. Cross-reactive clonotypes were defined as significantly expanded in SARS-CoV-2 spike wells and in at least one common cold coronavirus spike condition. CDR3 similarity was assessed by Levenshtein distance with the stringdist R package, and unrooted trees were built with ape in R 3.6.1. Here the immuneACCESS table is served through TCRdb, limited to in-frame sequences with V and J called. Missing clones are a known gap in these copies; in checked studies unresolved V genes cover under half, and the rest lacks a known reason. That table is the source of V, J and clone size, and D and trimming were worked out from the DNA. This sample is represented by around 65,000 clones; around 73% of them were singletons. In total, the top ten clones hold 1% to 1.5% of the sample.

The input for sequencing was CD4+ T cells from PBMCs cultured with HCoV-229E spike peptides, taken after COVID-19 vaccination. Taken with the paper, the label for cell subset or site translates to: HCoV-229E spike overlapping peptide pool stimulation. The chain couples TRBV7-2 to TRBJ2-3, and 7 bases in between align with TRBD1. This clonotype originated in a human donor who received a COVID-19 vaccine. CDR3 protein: CASSSQQGSDTQYF. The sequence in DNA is TGTGCCAGCAGCTCCCAACAGGGGTCAGATACGCAGTATTTT. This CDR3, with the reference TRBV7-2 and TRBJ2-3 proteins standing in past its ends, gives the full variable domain GAGVSQSPSNKVTEKGKDVELRCDPISGHTALYWYRQSLGQGLEFLIYFQGNSAPDKSGLPSDRFSAERTGGSVSTLTIQRTQQEDSAVYLCASSSQQGSDTQYFGPGTRLTVL.